This T cell receptor (beta chain) is from a study of lymphopenia after photon versus proton radiotherapy. Study results and caveats: After the lymphocyte nadir, photon-treated repertoires showed oligoclonal expansion, especially of CD8+ Temra cells. Authors raise, but do not show, better survival with proton therapy. Larger post-nadir TCR diversity loss correlated inversely with survival in deceased patients. Photon-treated patients lost naive T cells and TCR diversity; proton-treated stayed stable.

TCRdb keeps only in-frame clones here, not all; method: immunoSEQ multiplex PCR. Of about 20,000 clones listed, 85% to 90% were seen once; the top ten hold approximately 10%. As to this clone: The antigen remains unidentified.

The CDR3 covers 16 residues. Looked up from germline, CDR1 is PRHDT and CDR2 is FYEKMQ (reference sequence). V dropped 5 bases and J dropped 6; count of bases not matched to a gene: 15. The V and J genes are TRBV13 and TRBJ2-5; TRBD1 aligns across 7 bases. This clonotype originated in an older man with esophageal cancer. This sample comprised peripheral blood, obtained from a patient treated with proton-based radiotherapy. CDR3 sequence reads: CASSLKKKDRWKTQYF. For the CDR3, the DNA is TGTGCCAGCAGCCTAAAGAAGAAGGACAGGTGGAAGACCCAGTACTTC.